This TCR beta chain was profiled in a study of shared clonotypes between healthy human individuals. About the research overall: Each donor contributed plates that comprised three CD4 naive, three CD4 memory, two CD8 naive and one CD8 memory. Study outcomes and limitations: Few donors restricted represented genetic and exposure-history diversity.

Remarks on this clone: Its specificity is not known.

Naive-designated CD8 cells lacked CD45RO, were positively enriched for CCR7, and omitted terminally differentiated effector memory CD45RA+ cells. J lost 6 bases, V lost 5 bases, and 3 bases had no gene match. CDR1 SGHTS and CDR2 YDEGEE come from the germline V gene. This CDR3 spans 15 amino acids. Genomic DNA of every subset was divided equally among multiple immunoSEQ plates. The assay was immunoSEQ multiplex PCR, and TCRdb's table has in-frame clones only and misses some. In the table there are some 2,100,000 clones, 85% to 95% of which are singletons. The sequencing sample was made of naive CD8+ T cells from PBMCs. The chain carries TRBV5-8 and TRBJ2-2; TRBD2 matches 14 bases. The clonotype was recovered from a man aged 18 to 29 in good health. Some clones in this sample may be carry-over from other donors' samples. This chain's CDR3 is CASRRLAGGAGELFF. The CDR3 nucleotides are TGTGCCAGCAGAAGACTAGCGGGGGGGGCCGGGGAGCTGTTTTTT. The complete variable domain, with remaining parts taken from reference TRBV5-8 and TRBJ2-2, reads EAGVTQSPTHLIKTRGQQATLRCSPISGHTSVYWYQQALGLGLQFLLWYDEGEERNRGNFPPRFSGRQFPNYSSELNVNALELEDSALYLCASRRLAGGAGELFFGEGSRLTVL.